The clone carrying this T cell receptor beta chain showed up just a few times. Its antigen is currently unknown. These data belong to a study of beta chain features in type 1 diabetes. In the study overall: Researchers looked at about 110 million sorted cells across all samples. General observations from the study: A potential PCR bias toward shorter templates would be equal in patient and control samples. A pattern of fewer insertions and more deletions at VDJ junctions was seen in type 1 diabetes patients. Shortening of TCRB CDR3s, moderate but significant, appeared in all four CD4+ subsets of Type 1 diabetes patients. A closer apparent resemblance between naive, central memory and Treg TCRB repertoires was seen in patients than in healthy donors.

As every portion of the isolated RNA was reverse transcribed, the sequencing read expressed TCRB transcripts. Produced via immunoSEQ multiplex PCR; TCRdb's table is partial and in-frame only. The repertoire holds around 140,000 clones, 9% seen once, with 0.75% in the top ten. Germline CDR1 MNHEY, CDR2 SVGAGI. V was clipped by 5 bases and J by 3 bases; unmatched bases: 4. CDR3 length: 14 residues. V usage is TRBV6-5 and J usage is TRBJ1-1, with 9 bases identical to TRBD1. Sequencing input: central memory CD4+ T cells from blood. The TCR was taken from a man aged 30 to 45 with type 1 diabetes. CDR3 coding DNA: TGTGCCAGCAGTCCCGGGGACAGGGACACTGAAGCTTTCTTT. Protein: CASSPGDRDTEAFF.